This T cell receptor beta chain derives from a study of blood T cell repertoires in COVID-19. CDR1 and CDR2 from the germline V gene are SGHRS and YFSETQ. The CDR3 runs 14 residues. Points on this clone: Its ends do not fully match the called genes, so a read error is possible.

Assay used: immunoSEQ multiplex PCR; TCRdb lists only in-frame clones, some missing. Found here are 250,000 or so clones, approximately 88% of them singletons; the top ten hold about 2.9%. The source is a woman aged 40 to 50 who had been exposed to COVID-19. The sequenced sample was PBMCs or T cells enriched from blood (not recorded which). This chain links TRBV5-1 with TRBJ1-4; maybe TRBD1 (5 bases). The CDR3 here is CASRVAGPNEKLFF. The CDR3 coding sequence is TGTGCCAGCAGGGTAGCCGGTCCAAATGAAAAACTGTTTTTT.